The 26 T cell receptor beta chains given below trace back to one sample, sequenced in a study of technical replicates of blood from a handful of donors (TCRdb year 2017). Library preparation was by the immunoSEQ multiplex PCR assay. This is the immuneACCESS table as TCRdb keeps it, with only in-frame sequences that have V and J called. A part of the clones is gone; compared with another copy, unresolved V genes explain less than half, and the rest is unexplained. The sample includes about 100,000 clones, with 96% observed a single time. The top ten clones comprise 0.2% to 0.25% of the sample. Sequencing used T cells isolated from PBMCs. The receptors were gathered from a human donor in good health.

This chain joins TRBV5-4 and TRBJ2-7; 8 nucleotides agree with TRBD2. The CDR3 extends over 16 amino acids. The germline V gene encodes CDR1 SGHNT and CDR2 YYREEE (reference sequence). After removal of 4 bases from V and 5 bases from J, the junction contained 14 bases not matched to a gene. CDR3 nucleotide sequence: TGTGCCAGCAGCGTGACTAGCGTAAAAATATCTCACGAGCAGTACTTC. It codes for CASSVTSVKISHEQYF.

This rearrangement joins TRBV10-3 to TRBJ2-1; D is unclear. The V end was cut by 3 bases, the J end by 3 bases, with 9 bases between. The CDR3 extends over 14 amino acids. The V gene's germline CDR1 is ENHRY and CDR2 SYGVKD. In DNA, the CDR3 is TGTGCCATCAGTGATACGGCGGACTACAATGAGCAGTTCTTC. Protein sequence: CAISDTADYNEQFF.

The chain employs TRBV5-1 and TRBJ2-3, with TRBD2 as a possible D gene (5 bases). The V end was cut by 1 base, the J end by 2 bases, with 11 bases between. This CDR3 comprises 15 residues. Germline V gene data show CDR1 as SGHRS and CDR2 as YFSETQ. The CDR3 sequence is CASSLLSGVTDTQYF. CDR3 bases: TGCGCCAGCAGCTTGTTGAGCGGAGTCACAGATACGCAGTATTTT.

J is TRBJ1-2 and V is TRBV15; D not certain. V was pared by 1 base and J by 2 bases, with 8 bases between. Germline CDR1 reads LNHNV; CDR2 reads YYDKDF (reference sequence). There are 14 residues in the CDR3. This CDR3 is CATSRVPVNYGYTF. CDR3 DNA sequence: TGTGCCACCAGCAGAGTACCGGTCAACTATGGCTACACCTTC.

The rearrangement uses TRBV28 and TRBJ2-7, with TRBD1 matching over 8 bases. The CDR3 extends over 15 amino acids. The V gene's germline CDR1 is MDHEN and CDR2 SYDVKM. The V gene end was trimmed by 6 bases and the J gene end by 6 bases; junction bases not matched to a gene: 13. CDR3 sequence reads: CASRTQGGLVVEQYF. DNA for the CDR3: TGTGCCAGCAGGACACAGGGGGGACTGGTCGTCGAGCAGTACTTC.

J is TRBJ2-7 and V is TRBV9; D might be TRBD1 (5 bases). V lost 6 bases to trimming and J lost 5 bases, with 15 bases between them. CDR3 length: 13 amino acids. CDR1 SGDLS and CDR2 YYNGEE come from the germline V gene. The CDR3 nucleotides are TGTGCCAGCACTCCAGGGCTTGGGAACGAGCAGTACTTC. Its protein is CASTPGLGNEQYF.

The CDR3, as DNA: TGTGCCACCAGCAGAGGGGATGGGTGGACAGGATCCACAGATACGCAGTATTTT. It yields the protein CATSRGDGWTGSTDTQYF. The V call is TRBV15, the J call TRBJ2-3; 7 nucleotides agree with TRBD1. With 1 base clipped from V and 2 bases from J, the junction kept 12 bases outside the gene matches. Germline lookup yields CDR1 LNHNV and CDR2 YYDKDF (reference sequence). The CDR3 contains 18 residues.

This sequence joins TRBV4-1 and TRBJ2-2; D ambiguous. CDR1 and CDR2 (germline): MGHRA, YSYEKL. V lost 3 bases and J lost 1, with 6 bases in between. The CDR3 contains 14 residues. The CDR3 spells CASSQRLNTGELFF. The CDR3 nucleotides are TGCGCCAGCAGCCAGAGATTGAACACCGGGGAGCTGTTTTTT.

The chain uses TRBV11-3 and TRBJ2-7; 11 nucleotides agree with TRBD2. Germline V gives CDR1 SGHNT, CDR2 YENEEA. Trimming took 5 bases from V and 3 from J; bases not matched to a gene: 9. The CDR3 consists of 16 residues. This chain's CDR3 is CASSRGLAGGVYEQYF. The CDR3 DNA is TGTGCCAGCAGCCGAGGTCTAGCGGGAGGAGTCTACGAGCAGTACTTC.

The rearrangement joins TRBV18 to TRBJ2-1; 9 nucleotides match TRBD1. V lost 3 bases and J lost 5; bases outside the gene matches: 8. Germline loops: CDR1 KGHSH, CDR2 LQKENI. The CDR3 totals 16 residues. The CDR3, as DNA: TGTGCCAGCTCACCGCCTCGGGGACAGGGAGACAATGAGCAGTTCTTC. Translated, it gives CASSPPRGQGDNEQFF.

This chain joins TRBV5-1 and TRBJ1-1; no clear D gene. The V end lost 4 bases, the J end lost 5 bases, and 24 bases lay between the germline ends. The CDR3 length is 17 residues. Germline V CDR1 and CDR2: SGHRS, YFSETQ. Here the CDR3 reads CASSQLAQVEVGTEAFF. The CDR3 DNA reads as TGCGCCAGCAGCCAGTTGGCGCAGGTGGAGGTCGGGACTGAAGCTTTCTTT.

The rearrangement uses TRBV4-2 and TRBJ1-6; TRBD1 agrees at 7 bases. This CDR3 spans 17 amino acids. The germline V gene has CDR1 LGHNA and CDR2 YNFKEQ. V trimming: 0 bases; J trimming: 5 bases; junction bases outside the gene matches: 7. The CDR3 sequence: CASSQEKGGANNSPLHF. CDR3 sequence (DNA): TGTGCCAGCAGCCAAGAGAAAGGGGGCGCCAATAATTCACCCCTCCACTTT.

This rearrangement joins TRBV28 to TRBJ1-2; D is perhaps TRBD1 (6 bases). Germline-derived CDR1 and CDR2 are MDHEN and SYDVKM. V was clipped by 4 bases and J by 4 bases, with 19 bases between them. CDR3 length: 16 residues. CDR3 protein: CASSSIGGEPRYGYTF. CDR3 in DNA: TGTGCCAGCAGTTCCATAGGGGGGGAGCCTCGCTATGGCTACACCTTC.

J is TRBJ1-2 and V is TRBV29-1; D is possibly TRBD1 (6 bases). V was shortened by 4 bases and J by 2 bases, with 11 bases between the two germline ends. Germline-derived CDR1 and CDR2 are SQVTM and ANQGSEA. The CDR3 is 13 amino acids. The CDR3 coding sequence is TGCAGCGTTGGAGGACAGCCCAACTATGGCTACACCTTC. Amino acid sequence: CSVGGQPNYGYTF. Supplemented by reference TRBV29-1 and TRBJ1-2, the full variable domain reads SAVISQKPSRDICQRGTSLTIQCQVDSQVTMMFWYRQQPGQSLTLIATANQGSEATYESGFVIDKFPISRPNLTFSTLTVSNMSPEDSSIYLCSVGGQPNYGYTFGSGTRLTVV.

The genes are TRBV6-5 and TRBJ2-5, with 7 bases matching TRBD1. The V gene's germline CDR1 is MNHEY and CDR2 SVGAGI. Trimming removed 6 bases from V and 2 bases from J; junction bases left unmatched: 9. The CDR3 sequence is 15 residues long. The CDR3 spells CASRLTRDRQETQYF. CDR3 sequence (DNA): TGTGCCAGCAGACTAACCCGGGACAGACAAGAGACCCAGTACTTC.

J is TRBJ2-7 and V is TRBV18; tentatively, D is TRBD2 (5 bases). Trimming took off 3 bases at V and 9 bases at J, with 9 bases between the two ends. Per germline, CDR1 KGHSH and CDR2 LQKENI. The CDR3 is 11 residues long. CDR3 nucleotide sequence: TGTGCCAGCTCACCCGGGGTACGGCAGTACTTC. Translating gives CASSPGVRQYF.

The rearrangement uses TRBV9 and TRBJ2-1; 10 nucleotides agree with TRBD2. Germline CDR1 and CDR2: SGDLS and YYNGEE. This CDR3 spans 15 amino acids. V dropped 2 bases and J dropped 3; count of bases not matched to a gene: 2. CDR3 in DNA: TGTGCCAGCAGCGTTAGCGGGAGGATCTACAATGAGCAGTTCTTC. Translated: CASSVSGRIYNEQFF.

CDR3 nucleotides: TGTGCCAGCAGTTTAAGACTAGCGGGAACCCTCTCCTACGAGCAGTACTTC. Protein product: CASSLRLAGTLSYEQYF. This sequence joins TRBV27 and TRBJ2-7; TRBD2 aligns across 11 bases. Germline CDR1 MNHEY, CDR2 SMNVEV (reference sequence). The CDR3 has 17 amino acids. Trimming removed 2 bases from V and 0 bases from J; junction bases left unmatched: 6.

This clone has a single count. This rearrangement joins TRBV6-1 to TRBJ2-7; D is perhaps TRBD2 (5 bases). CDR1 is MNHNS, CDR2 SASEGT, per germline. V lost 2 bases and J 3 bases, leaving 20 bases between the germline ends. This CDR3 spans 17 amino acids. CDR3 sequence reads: CASSERLLAEIYYEQYF. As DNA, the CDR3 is TGTGCCAGCAGTGAACGATTGCTAGCCGAAATTTACTACGAGCAGTACTTC.

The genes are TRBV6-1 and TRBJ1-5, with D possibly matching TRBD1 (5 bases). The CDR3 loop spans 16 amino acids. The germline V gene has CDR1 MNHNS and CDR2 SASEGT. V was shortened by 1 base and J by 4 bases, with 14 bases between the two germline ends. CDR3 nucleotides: TGTGCCAGCAGTGAAGTTTTCCGTGGGACTAATCAGCCCCAGCATTTT. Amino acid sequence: CASSEVFRGTNQPQHF.

The CDR3 nucleotides are TGTGCCAGCAGCCAGGCTACTTATGGCTACACCTTC. Its translation is CASSQATYGYTF. The V call is TRBV9, the J call TRBJ1-2; D gene ambiguous. This CDR3 is 12 amino acids long. In germline, CDR1 is SGDLS, CDR2 YYNGEE. Trimming cost V 4 bases and J 5 bases, with 9 bases left between them.

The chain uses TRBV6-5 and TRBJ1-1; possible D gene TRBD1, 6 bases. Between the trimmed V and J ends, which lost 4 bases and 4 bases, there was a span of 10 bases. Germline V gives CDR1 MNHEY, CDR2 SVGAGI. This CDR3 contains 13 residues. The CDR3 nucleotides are TGTGCCAGCAGTTCAGGACAGACCACTGAAGCTTTCTTT. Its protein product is CASSSGQTTEAFF.

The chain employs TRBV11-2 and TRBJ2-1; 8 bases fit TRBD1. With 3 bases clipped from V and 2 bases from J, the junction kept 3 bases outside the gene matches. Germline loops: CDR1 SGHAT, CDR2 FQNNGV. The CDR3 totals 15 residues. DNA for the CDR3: TGTGCCAGCAGCTTTGGGACAGGACCCTACAATGAGCAGTTCTTC. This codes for CASSFGTGPYNEQFF.

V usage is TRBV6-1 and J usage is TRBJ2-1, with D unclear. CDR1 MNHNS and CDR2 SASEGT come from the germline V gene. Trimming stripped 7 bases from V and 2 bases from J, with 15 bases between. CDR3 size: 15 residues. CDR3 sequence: CASIKEPLTYNEQFF. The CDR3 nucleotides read TGTGCCAGCATCAAGGAGCCCCTTACCTACAATGAGCAGTTCTTC.

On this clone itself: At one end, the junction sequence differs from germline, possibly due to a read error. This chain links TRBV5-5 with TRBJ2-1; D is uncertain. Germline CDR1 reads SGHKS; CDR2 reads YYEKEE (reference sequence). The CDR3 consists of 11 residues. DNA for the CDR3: TGTGCCAGTAGCTCCTACAATGAGCAGTTCTTC. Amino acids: CASSSYNEQFF.

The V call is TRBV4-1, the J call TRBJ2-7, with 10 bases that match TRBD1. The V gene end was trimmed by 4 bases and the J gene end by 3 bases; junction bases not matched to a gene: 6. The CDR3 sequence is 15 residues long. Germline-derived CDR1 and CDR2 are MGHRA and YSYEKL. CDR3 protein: CASSRPGTGDYEQYF. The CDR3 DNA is TGCGCCAGCAGCCGCCCCGGGACAGGGGACTACGAGCAGTACTTC.